Below, 18 T cell receptor beta chains from the same sample are listed, as sequenced in a study of T cells in Graves' hyperthyroidism and ophthalmopathy. What was amplified from RNA transcripts were TCR beta CDR3 regions. When the TCR CDR3 underwent first-round RT-PCR, the HTBI primer set was used. TCRdb itself ran the multiplex PCR reads through MiXCR, one entry per CDR3 protein. This table holds 250,000 to 300,000 distinct CDR3 sequences, roughly 15% found once. Specimen: blood. These receptors all stem from a woman aged 35 to 49 with Graves' hyperthyroidism that later progressed to Graves' ophthalmopathy.

This sequence joins TRBV19 and TRBJ2-2, with TRBD2 as a possible D gene (5 bases). In germline, CDR1 is LNHDA, CDR2 SQIVND (reference sequence). Trimming cost V 6 bases and J 5 bases, with 19 bases left between them. The CDR3 has 16 residues. The CDR3 here is CASRPDPLVSTGELFF. Written as DNA, the CDR3 is TGTGCCAGTAGACCCGACCCACTAGTTAGTACCGGGGAGCTGTTTTTT.

As concerns this clonotype: Being one base from a much bigger clone, this may be a read error. This chain links TRBV28 with TRBJ2-1; D is undetermined. This CDR3 is built from 14 residues. V lost 7 bases to trimming and J lost 4 bases, with 14 bases between them. Germline values: CDR1 MDHEN, CDR2 SYDVKM. CDR3 in DNA: TGTGCCAGCAAGTCGGAACTACCTTACAATGAGCAGTTCTTC. It codes for CASKSELPYNEQFF.

This rearrangement joins TRBV4-1 to TRBJ2-7; tentative D call: TRBD2 (6 bases). Between the trimmed V and J ends, which lost 3 bases and 0 bases, there was a span of 12 bases. The germline V gene has CDR1 MGHRA and CDR2 YSYEKL. CDR3 length equals 15 residues. CDR3 sequence: CASSQFSGFSYEQYF. The CDR3 DNA sequence: TGCGCCAGCAGCCAGTTTAGCGGCTTCTCCTACGAGCAGTACTTC.

This clonotype was counted many times. The chain uses TRBV12-3 or TRBV12-4 and TRBJ2-1; weak D call: TRBD2 (6 bases). V was pared by 3 bases and J by 1 base, with 16 bases between. There are 17 residues in the CDR3. The CDR3 sequence: CASSFLVGSVSYNEQFF. The DNA of the CDR3 is TGTGCCAGCAGTTTTTTGGTCGGGAGTGTGTCCTACAATGAGCAGTTCTTC.

This clonotype was recorded many times. The rearrangement links TRBV5-1 to TRBJ2-7, with D perhaps TRBD1 or TRBD2 (5 bases each). Per the germline V gene, CDR1 is SGHRS and CDR2 is YFSETQ. This CDR3 has 15 residues. Trimming cost V 4 bases and J 2 bases, with 16 bases left between them. CDR3 amino acids: CASSPVGEGTYEQYF. DNA of the CDR3: TGCGCCAGCAGCCCTGTCGGCGAGGGGACCTACGAGCAGTACTTC.

Ten or more counts support this clonotype. The gene calls are TRBV7-9 and TRBJ2-7; 11 bases map to TRBD2. Germline CDR1 SEHNR, CDR2 FQNEAQ (reference sequence). CDR3 length equals 15 residues. V shed 6 bases and J 3 bases; nucleotides not matched to a gene: 7. CDR3: CASSPLTSGNYEQYF. CDR3 in DNA: TGTGCCAGCAGTCCTCTGACTAGCGGGAACTACGAGCAGTACTTC.

This clonotype was detected ten times or more. This rearrangement joins TRBV19 to TRBJ1-1; unclear D gene. The CDR3 spans 13 residues. Germline V lookup: CDR1 LNHDA, CDR2 SQIVND (reference sequence). V shed 2 bases and J shed 1 base, with 5 bases lying between them. The CDR3 DNA follows: TGTGCCAGTAGTATATACGGGAACACTGAAGCTTTCTTT. This gives the protein CASSIYGNTEAFF.

J is TRBJ1-5 and V is TRBV20-1; 7 bases line up with TRBD1. The trim removed 7 bases at V and 2 bases at J, leaving 14 bases unmatched. There are 16 residues in the CDR3. Germline values: CDR1 DFQATT, CDR2 SNEGSKA (reference sequence). Here the CDR3 reads CSGTAPTGLGNQPQHF. The DNA of the CDR3 is TGCAGTGGGACCGCCCCGACAGGGCTCGGCAATCAGCCCCAGCATTTT.

The table lists this clonotype with many counts. CDR3 DNA: TGTGCCAGCAGTGAGGGGGATCACACTGAAGCTTTCTTT. The encoded protein is CASSEGDHTEAFF. The chain has TRBV2 and TRBJ1-1, with D possibly being TRBD1 (5 bases). This CDR3 contains 13 residues. Germline V gene lookup returns CDR1 SNHLY and CDR2 FYNNEI. The V end lost 3 bases, the J end lost 3 bases, and 8 bases lay between the germline ends.

This clonotype has just one count. Since a much larger clone is just one base distant, this may be a read error. The conserved phenylalanine or tryptophan is not found at the CDR3 terminus, so this likely reflects a read error. CDR3 protein: CSAPDRLNEQFC. The CDR3 DNA reads as TGCAGTGCCCCAGACAGGCTCAATGAGCAGTTCTGC. The chain is built from TRBV20-1 and TRBJ2-1; perhaps TRBD1 as D (6 bases). The CDR3 spans 12 residues. From germline, CDR1 is DFQATT and CDR2 SNEGSKA (reference sequence). Trimming took off 6 bases at V and 6 bases at J, with 12 bases between the two ends.

The CDR3 spells CASRGGLAGELDEQYF. The CDR3 region has the DNA TGTGCCAGCAGGGGGGGACTAGCGGGAGAGTTGGACGAGCAGTACTTC. The chain uses TRBV12-3 or TRBV12-4 and TRBJ2-7; the match to TRBD2 covers 14 bases. Trimming at V came to 6 bases and at J to 5 bases, leaving 9 bases not matched to a gene. The CDR3 runs 16 residues.

The chain employs TRBV9 and TRBJ2-1; no firm D call. Trimming took off 1 base at V and 3 bases at J, with 8 bases between the two ends. This CDR3 spans 14 amino acids. Germline V gives CDR1 SGDLS, CDR2 YYNGEE. The CDR3 is CASSVIWGYNEQFF. The CDR3 bases are TGTGCCAGCAGCGTAATCTGGGGCTACAATGAGCAGTTCTTC.

This clonotype was observed many times. The chain couples TRBV12-3 or TRBV12-4 to TRBJ2-2; D tentatively fits TRBD1 or TRBD2 (5 bases each). The CDR3 is 15 residues long. The germline V and J ends were trimmed by 8 bases and 0 bases, with 13 bases remaining between them. The chain's CDR3 is CASHGTAANTGELFF. CDR3 sequence (DNA): TGTGCCAGCCATGGGACCGCGGCGAACACCGGGGAGCTGTTTTTT.

This clonotype was counted many times. The chain combines TRBV28 with TRBJ2-4, with D perhaps matching TRBD1 or TRBD2 (5 bases each). The CDR3 contains 15 residues. From germline, CDR1 is MDHEN and CDR2 SYDVKM. V was trimmed by 6 bases and J by 0 bases, leaving 12 bases between them. CDR3 sequence: CASSPGSIAKNIQYF. CDR3 coding DNA: TGTGCCAGCAGCCCAGGGAGCATAGCCAAAAACATTCAGTACTTC.

This clonotype was observed at least ten times. V usage is TRBV9 and J usage is TRBJ1-2, with 11 bases fitting TRBD1. V dropped 0 bases and J dropped 6; count of bases not matched to a gene: 7. The CDR3 sequence is 16 residues long. CDR1 and CDR2 from the germline V gene are SGDLS and YYNGEE. The CDR3 spells CASSVEWDRGENGYTF. The CDR3 DNA follows: TGTGCCAGCAGCGTAGAGTGGGACAGGGGGGAAAATGGCTACACCTTC. The full variable domain, in which reference TRBV9 and TRBJ1-2 provide the parts outside the CDR3, is DSGVTQTPKHLITATGQRVTLRCSPRSGDLSVYWYQQSLDQGLQFLIQYYNGEERAKGNILERFSAQQFPDLHSELNLSSLELGDSALYFCASSVEWDRGENGYTFGSGTRLTVV.

This clonotype was detected ten times or more. The rearrangement links TRBV6-5 to TRBJ1-5, with D possibly matching TRBD1 (5 bases). The germline CDR1 and CDR2 sequences are MNHEY and SVGAGI. This CDR3 contains 13 residues. Trimming shortened V by 3 bases and J by 9 bases, and 12 bases separated the two germline ends. The CDR3 DNA is TGTGCCAGCAGTTATCGTGGGGGTGTGCCCCAGCATTTT. Translated: CASSYRGGVPQHF.

In this sample, this clonotype turned up many times. The chain recombines TRBV5-1 with TRBJ2-1, with D tentatively TRBD2 (6 bases). Germline V CDR1 and CDR2: SGHRS, YFSETQ. V lost 0 bases to trimming and J lost 0 bases, with 10 bases between them. The CDR3 is 16 residues long. The CDR3 nucleotides are TGCGCCAGCAGCTTGGGGGGCGGGAACTCCTACAATGAGCAGTTCTTC. It encodes CASSLGGGNSYNEQFF.

As regards this clonotype: Being one base from a much bigger clone, this may be a read error. This CDR3 is missing its conserved last phenylalanine or tryptophan, likely due to a read error. The J gene is TRBJ2-1, the V gene TRBV11-3, with D unresolved. CDR1 and CDR2 (germline): SGHNT, YENEEA. The CDR3 spans 13 residues. Trimming removed 0 bases at V and 10 bases at J, with 10 bases between. CDR3 residues: CASSLDRVGEQFL. CDR3 bases: TGTGCCAGCAGCTTAGATCGGGTGGGAGAGCAGTTCCTC.